This TCR beta chain was sequenced for a study of STAT5B mutations in CD4+ large granular lymphocyte leukemia (dated by TCRdb to 2021 to 2024). With respect to the entire study: Among the healthy controls, the CDR3 'QG' motif was associated with a particular HLA allele. TCRbeta repertoires of CD4+ T-cell large granular lymphocyte leukemia patients were compared with those of healthy blood donors. Flow cytometry on FACSCanto II or FACSVerse showed that the purified fractions were more than 95% pure among lymphocytes. The paper as a whole reports these results and caveats: TRBV06-family usage was enriched among the top patient clones (8/27) compared with healthy controls (2/35). Greater clonality appeared to be present in CD4-sorted patient repertoires than in healthy CD4+ repertoires, and the difference was retained after the putative leukemic clones were removed. Main leukemic clonotypes were private to each patient, although roughly 24% of the main leukemic clonotypes were found at low frequency in the non-leukemic repertoires of other patients. The data were not HLA-matched, and the relatively small sample size could explain the higher clonality seen in CD4+ compared with CD8+ T-LGLL.

The healthy controls were some 36 blood donors, and the buffy coats of these donors were supplied by the Finnish Red Cross blood service. All TCR-sequenced material derived from peripheral blood: patient blood samples and healthy donor buffy coats. Ficoll-Hypaque gradient centrifugation was used to isolate peripheral blood mononuclear cells. CD4+ cells were magnetically purified from the buffy coats of healthy controls. Genomic DNA was extracted with the Gentra Puregene Cell and Tissue kit and quantified on a Qubit 2.0 fluorometer. TCRbeta rearrangements were sequenced from genomic DNA using the immunoSEQ assay at survey resolution. The published analysis was carried out like this. A lowest detectable productive clonotype frequency of 2.59 x 10-5 was observed in the TCR sequencing data. Analyses included only productive TCRbeta rearrangements, meaning complete and in-frame sequences. Sample clonality was computed as Simpson clonality in the immunoSEQ Analyzer version 3.0. Based on frequency, clones were grouped as very rare, small, medium, large (1-20%) or hyperexpanded (>20%). Generation probabilities were estimated with OLGA 1.2.3, V-gene circos plots were generated with VDJtools, specificities were searched for in VDJdb, and CDR3 motifs were identified with GLIPH. TCRdb mirrors the immuneACCESS table, restricted to in-frame sequences. Some clones are absent from its copies; in checked studies, under half trace to an unresolved V gene, and the reason for the others is unknown. That table supplies the V and J calls and clone size; D and trimming were determined from the DNA. The sample yields roughly 32,000 clones; approximately 79% were counted once. Jointly, the top ten make up around 2.3% of the sample.

V is pared back by 1 base and J by 7 bases, with 12 bases lying between the germline termini. The CDR3 measures 13 amino acids from cysteine to phenylalanine. The retained sequence is limited to the CDR3, 39 bases, with the frame set at the first base. Sequences SQVTM (CDR1) and ANQGSEA (CDR2) are obtained from the germline V gene. On this clone: Its antigen specificity is not known. No much larger clone exists at a distance of one base, and base qualities are not known.

The sequencing sample was made of CD4+ T cells from blood buffy coats. The chain links TRBV29-1 with TRBJ2-3, with TRBD1 perhaps the D gene, on 5 matching bases. This clonotype was sampled from a human donor in good health. The nucleotide sequence is given as TGCAGCGTTGAAGCGGTCAGGGTAAATACGCAGTATTTT. It codes for CSVEAVRVNTQYF.